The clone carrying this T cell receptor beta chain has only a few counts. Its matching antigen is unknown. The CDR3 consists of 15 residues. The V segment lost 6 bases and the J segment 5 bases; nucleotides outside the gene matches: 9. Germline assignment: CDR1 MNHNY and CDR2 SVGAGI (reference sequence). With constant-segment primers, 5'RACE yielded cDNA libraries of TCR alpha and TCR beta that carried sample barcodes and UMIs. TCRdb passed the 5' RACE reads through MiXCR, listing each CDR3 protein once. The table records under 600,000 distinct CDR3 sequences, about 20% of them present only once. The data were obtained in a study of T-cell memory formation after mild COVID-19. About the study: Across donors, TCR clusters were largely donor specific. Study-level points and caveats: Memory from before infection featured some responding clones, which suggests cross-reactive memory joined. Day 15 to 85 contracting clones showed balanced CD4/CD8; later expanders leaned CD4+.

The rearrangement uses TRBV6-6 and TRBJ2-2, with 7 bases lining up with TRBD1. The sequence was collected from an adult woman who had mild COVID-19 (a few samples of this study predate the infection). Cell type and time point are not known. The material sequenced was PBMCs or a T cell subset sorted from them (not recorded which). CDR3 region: CASRNRQGRTGELFF. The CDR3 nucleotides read TGTGCCAGCAGGAACCGACAGGGTCGGACCGGGGAGCTGTTTTTT.